One sample yielded the 18 T cell receptor beta chains listed below, sequenced in a study of T cell repertoires in aging, cancer and after chemotherapy. TRB rearrangements spanning V, D and J were amplified using mixed TRB-A/B primers. TCRdb passed the multiplex PCR reads through MiXCR, listing each CDR3 protein once. Of about 2,600 distinct CDR3 sequences detected, less than 25% appear once; the ten largest clones hold about 7.4%. Peripheral blood genomic DNA, not sorted cells or RNA, was the template. The sample consisted of blood. These receptors were taken from a human donor with a solid tumor.

This clonotype is large. J is TRBJ2-5 and V is TRBV30; TRBD1 might be the D (6 bases). V dropped 0 bases and J dropped 5 bases, with 19 bases sitting between them. The CDR3 consists of 16 residues. Germline CDR1 and CDR2: GTSNPN and SVGIG (reference sequence). In nucleotides, the CDR3 is TGTGCCTGGAGTGTAGGGGGTCCGCGGTCTCAGGAGACCCAGTACTTC. This encodes CAWSVGGPRSQETQYF.

The chain employs TRBV5-4 and TRBJ2-7; D assignment may be TRBD1 or TRBD2 (5 bases each). V was pared by 6 bases and J by 4 bases, with 20 bases between. The germline gives CDR1 SGHNT, CDR2 YYREEE (reference sequence). The CDR3 contains 15 residues. The CDR3 DNA is TGTGCCAGCACCCCGGGACCAGGTGAGATATACGAGCAGTACTTC. Translating it yields CASTPGPGEIYEQYF. Combining the CDR3 with reference TRBV5-4 and TRBJ2-7 gives the whole variable domain ETGVTQSPTHLIKTRGQQVTLRCSSQSGHNTVSWYQQALGQGPQFIFQYYREEENGRGNFPPRFSGLQFPNYSSELNVNALELDDSALYLCASTPGPGEIYEQYFGPGTRLTVT.

This clonotype was observed a handful of times. The V gene is TRBV20-1, the J gene TRBJ2-5; the match to TRBD2 covers 14 bases. V dropped 1 base and J dropped 3; count of bases not matched to a gene: 7. The germline V gene encodes CDR1 DFQATT and CDR2 SNEGSKA (reference sequence). This CDR3 is 17 amino acids long. The CDR3 loop reads CSARGGTSGGVKETQYF. CDR3 nucleotide sequence: TGCAGTGCTAGAGGTGGGACTAGCGGGGGAGTTAAAGAGACCCAGTACTTC.

This clonotype was detected only a few times. This rearrangement joins TRBV4-2 to TRBJ2-2, with 7 bases matching TRBD1. V dropped 4 bases and J dropped 4; count of bases not matched to a gene: 9. This CDR3 comprises 16 residues. Germline values: CDR1 LGHNA, CDR2 YNFKEQ. The CDR3: CASSRFADRTTGELFF. The CDR3 DNA follows: TGTGCCAGCAGCCGGTTTGCGGACAGGACCACCGGGGAGCTGTTTTTT.

The rearrangement joins TRBV27 to TRBJ2-2; D tentatively fits TRBD1 or TRBD2 (6 bases each). CDR3 size: 17 residues. Germline values: CDR1 MNHEY, CDR2 SMNVEV (reference sequence). Trimming took off 3 bases at V and 1 base at J, with 15 bases between the two ends. As DNA, the CDR3 is TGTGCCAGCAGTTTCGCGGGACACAAAATGAACACCGGGGAGCTGTTTTTT. Protein product: CASSFAGHKMNTGELFF.

This clonotype has a handful of counts. The rearrangement links TRBV19 to TRBJ1-4; D possibly corresponds to TRBD1 (5 bases). The CDR3 runs 18 residues. Trimming stripped 5 bases from V and 0 bases from J, with 19 bases between. Germline CDR1 is LNHDA and CDR2 is SQIVND (reference sequence). The CDR3 bases are TGTGCCAGTAGTGCTTCGACAGCCCTCGTTGCAACTAATGAAAAACTGTTTTTT. It yields the protein CASSASTALVATNEKLFF.

This clonotype was seen only a few times. The rearrangement links TRBV7-2 to TRBJ2-1; 9 positions agree with TRBD2. CDR3 length equals 18 residues. V shed 3 bases and J 2 bases; nucleotides not matched to a gene: 11. Germline CDR1 is SGHTA and CDR2 is FQGNSA. The CDR3 coding sequence is TGTGCCAGCAGCTTGGGACATGTGGCGGGAGGGCCCTACAATGAGCAGTTCTTC. Protein sequence: CASSLGHVAGGPYNEQFF. Looking up the rest from reference TRBV7-2 and TRBJ2-1 gives the full variable domain: GAGVSQSPSNKVTEKGKDVELRCDPISGHTALYWYRQSLGQGLEFLIYFQGNSAPDKSGLPSDRFSAERTGGSVSTLTIQRTQQEDSAVYLCASSLGHVAGGPYNEQFFGPGTRLTVL.

This clonotype was counted between two and nine times. This rearrangement joins TRBV5-1 to TRBJ2-7; TRBD2 agrees at 11 bases. The V gene's germline CDR1 is SGHRS and CDR2 YFSETQ. The CDR3 spans 17 residues. The junction had 9 bases not matched to a gene; V was cut back by 4 bases and J by 0 bases. The DNA of the CDR3 is TGCGCCAGCAGCCTCTGGCTTAGCGGGAGGGCCTCCTACGAGCAGTACTTC. Translating gives CASSLWLSGRASYEQYF. Supplemented by reference TRBV5-1 and TRBJ2-7, the full variable domain reads KAGVTQTPRYLIKTRGQQVTLSCSPISGHRSVSWYQQTPGQGLQFLFEYFSETQRNKGNFPGRFSGRQFSNSRSEMNVSTLELGDSALYLCASSLWLSGRASYEQYFGPGTRLTVT.

For this clonotype: This clone may be a read error of a much larger clone one base away. The J gene is TRBJ2-1, the V gene TRBV7-2; D gene unclear. The CDR3 spans 15 residues. The germline CDR1 and CDR2 sequences are SGHTA and FQGNSA. CDR3 nucleotide sequence: TGTGCCATCAGCTTAAGGTACCGCTCCTACAATGAGCAGTTCTTC. Translating gives CAISLRYRSYNEQFF.

To note about this clonotype: Lacking the conserved final phenylalanine or tryptophan, this CDR3 likely reflects a read error. The DNA is omitted, as the CDR3 cannot be located on it reliably, and the CDR3 follows TCRdb's listing. The genes are TRBV29-1 and TRBJ2-2; the DNA was not used to check the table's D call, TRBD2. Looked up from germline, CDR1 is SQVTM and CDR2 is ANQGSEA. Ends included, the CDR3 has 15 residues. This chain's CDR3 is CSVGPGSCGGGERCV.

This clonotype is labeled as large (0.1 to 1%). This rearrangement joins TRBV28 to TRBJ1-4; D might be TRBD1 (5 bases). The CDR3 covers 15 residues. V shed 5 bases and J shed 12 bases, with 22 bases lying between them. Germline V gives CDR1 MDHEN, CDR2 SYDVKM. The DNA for the CDR3 is TGTGCCAGCAGTCCCGGACATCTCTCTGTCACGCAACTGTTTTTT. Its translation is CASSPGHLSVTQLFF.

This clonotype was recorded a few times. This chain joins TRBV19 and TRBJ1-1; 7 bases match TRBD1. Germline CDR1 LNHDA, CDR2 SQIVND (reference sequence). The CDR3 runs to 14 residues. The J segment lost 4 bases and the V segment lost 3 bases, leaving 5 bases of the junction unmatched. The CDR3 region is CASSIPGQSTEAFF. The CDR3 nucleotides are TGTGCCAGTAGTATTCCGGGACAGAGCACTGAAGCTTTCTTT.

The rearrangement joins TRBV6-1 to TRBJ2-3; D is uncertain. The CDR3 has 15 amino acids. The ends were cut back, 1 base at V and 0 bases at J, with 8 bases in the middle. The germline V gene encodes CDR1 MNHNS and CDR2 SASEGT. CDR3 bases: TGTGCCAGCAGTGAAGTTGGGGTTAGCACAGATACGCAGTATTTT. It translates to CASSEVGVSTDTQYF.

Note on this clonotype: One base away lies a much larger clone, so this may be a sequencing read error. The chain has TRBV7-9 and TRBJ2-7; D perhaps matches TRBD2 (5 bases). This CDR3 contains 13 residues. The germline V gene has CDR1 SEHNR and CDR2 FQNEAQ (reference sequence). The CDR3 region is CSSSLARSREQYF. The CDR3 region has the DNA TGTTCCAGCAGCTTAGCGCGGTCACGCGAGCAGTACTTC.

The V gene is TRBV5-1, the J gene TRBJ2-3; D not resolved. CDR3 size: 16 residues. V was pared by 0 bases and J by 1 base, with 12 bases between. Germline V gene lookup returns CDR1 SGHRS and CDR2 YFSETQ. This CDR3 is CASSLGGDPGTDTQYF. CDR3 coding DNA: TGCGCCAGCAGCTTGGGTGGCGACCCGGGCACAGATACGCAGTATTTT.

V usage is TRBV19 and J usage is TRBJ1-1; tentative D call: TRBD1 (6 bases). Per germline, CDR1 LNHDA and CDR2 SQIVND (reference sequence). This CDR3 has 16 amino acids. The ends were cut back, 1 base at V and 1 base at J, with 13 bases in the middle. In nucleotides, the CDR3 is TGTGCCAGTAGTATAGGCCTCGGGACAACGAACACTGAAGCTTTCTTT. It yields the protein CASSIGLGTTNTEAFF. Full variable domain (remainder filled in from reference TRBV19 and TRBJ1-1): DGGITQSPKYLFRKEGQNVTLSCEQNLNHDAMYWYRQDPGQGLRLIYYSQIVNDFQKGDIAEGYSVSREKKESFPLTVTSAQKNPTAFYLCASSIGLGTTNTEAFFGQGTRLTVV.

This clonotype is medium-sized in the sample. The J gene is TRBJ2-3, the V gene TRBV19, with TRBD1 matching 8 bases. The CDR3 has 15 residues. Germline CDR1 is LNHDA and CDR2 is SQIVND (reference sequence). V was clipped by 5 bases and J by 2 bases; unmatched bases: 6. DNA of the CDR3: TGTGCCAGTAGTGAAGGACAGGGCGACACAGATACGCAGTATTTT. The encoded protein is CASSEGQGDTDTQYF.

The chain couples TRBV11-3 to TRBJ2-3; TRBD2 aligns across 10 bases. Unmatched junction bases numbered 2, after V lost 4 bases and J lost 1 base. Germline loops: CDR1 SGHNT, CDR2 YENEEA. The CDR3 consists of 15 residues. The CDR3 DNA is TGTGCCAGCAGCTCCGGGACTAGCGGCACAGATACGCAGTATTTT. Residues: CASSSGTSGTDTQYF.